Listed here are 29 T cell receptor beta chains from one sample, sequenced in a study of T cells in Graves' hyperthyroidism and ophthalmopathy (dated by TCRdb to about 2019). The receptor library was made with multiplex PCR. Sequencing relied on an Illumina HiSeq 2000. The TCR beta CDR3 regions were amplified from the RNA transcripts. The TCR CDR3 was subjected to a first round of RT-PCR using the HTBI primer set and the Qiagen OneStep RT-PCR kit. TCRdb ran its own pipeline on the public reads, namely fastp trimming at Q25 and MiXCR clone calling, and kept in-frame beta chains. A single entry per CDR3 protein holds the most common genes and DNA from its merged rows. The sample yields about 520,000 distinct CDR3 sequences; approximately 24% were counted once. The leading ten clones occupy approximately 10% of the sample. The specimen was blood. The receptors come from a woman aged 25 to 45 with Graves' ophthalmopathy.

This clonotype was observed a handful of times. The gene calls are TRBV6-1 and TRBJ2-7; D is perhaps TRBD2 (6 bases). V lost 0 bases to trimming and J lost 3 bases, with 12 bases between them. This CDR3 is 15 amino acids long. Germline V lookup: CDR1 MNHNS, CDR2 SASEGT. CDR3 sequence (DNA): TGTGCCAGCAGTGAAGCCGCGGGACCTCTCTACGAGCAGTACTTC. Translation gives CASSEAAGPLYEQYF.

This clonotype has a count of ten or more. The V call is TRBV6-5, the J call TRBJ1-3; D remains unclear. Looked up from germline, CDR1 is MNHEY and CDR2 is SVGAGI. The CDR3 has 15 amino acids. Trimming left V 4 bases short and J 0 bases short, with 10 bases between. The DNA for the CDR3 is TGTGCCAGCAGTTTCGGCGCAAGCTCTGGAAACACCATATATTTT. Translating it yields CASSFGASSGNTIYF.

V usage is TRBV6-1 and J usage is TRBJ2-5; 7 positions match TRBD1. V was pared by 5 bases and J by 4 bases, with 10 bases of the junction left unmatched. The CDR3 runs 15 residues. The germline CDR1 and CDR2 sequences are MNHNS and SASEGT. The CDR3 reads CASSRSTGRGETQYF. As DNA, the CDR3 is TGTGCCAGCAGTCGGTCGACAGGGCGAGGAGAGACCCAGTACTTC.

Ten or more counts support this clonotype. The chain employs TRBV27 and TRBJ2-5, with 7 bases fitting TRBD2. V was clipped by 4 bases and J by 2 bases; unmatched bases: 4. The CDR3 is made up of 14 amino acids. The germline gives CDR1 MNHEY, CDR2 SMNVEV (reference sequence). The CDR3: CASSSASGQETQYF. CDR3 bases: TGTGCCAGCAGTTCGGCTAGCGGACAAGAGACCCAGTACTTC.

Concerning this clonotype itself: A read error may explain this, as a much larger clone is one base away. The chain recombines TRBV4-1 with TRBJ1-1; the match to TRBD1 covers 7 bases. The CDR3 has 13 residues. CDR1 is MGHRA, CDR2 YSYEKL, per germline. Trimming took 1 base from V and 10 from J; bases not matched to a gene: 6. CDR3 sequence reads: CASSQVDREVAFF. The CDR3 region has the DNA TGCGCCAGCAGCCAAGTTGACAGGGAAGTAGCTTTCTTT.

V gene TRBV6-2 or TRBV6-3 combines with J gene TRBJ2-7; TRBD2 agrees at 8 bases. In germline, CDR1 is MNHEY, CDR2 SVGEGT. The length of the CDR3 is 15 residues. V gave up 3 bases and J gave up 4 bases; unmatched junction bases: 8. The CDR3 nucleotides read TGTGCCAGCAGTTATCCGAGACTAGCGAAATACGAGCAGTACTTC. Amino acids: CASSYPRLAKYEQYF.

This clonotype was picked up a small number of times. The chain has TRBV5-1 and TRBJ1-1; 7 nucleotides agree with TRBD1. CDR1 and CDR2 from the germline V gene are SGHRS and YFSETQ. Germline trimming cut 4 bases from V and 1 base from J; bases unmatched to any gene: 7. The CDR3 loop spans 15 amino acids. The CDR3, as DNA: TGCGCCAGCAGCGAAACAGGGGATCGGAACACTGAAGCTTTCTTT. This encodes CASSETGDRNTEAFF.

The chain employs TRBV6-2 or TRBV6-3 and TRBJ1-1, with 12 positions matching TRBD1. The CDR3 has 18 residues. Germline values: CDR1 MNHEY, CDR2 SVGEGT. The ends lost 6 bases at V and 3 bases at J; junction bases unmatched: 14. CDR3 in amino acids: CASSYTSGQGALDTEAFF. CDR3 in DNA: TGTGCCAGCAGCTATACCTCGGGACAGGGGGCTCTGGACACTGAAGCTTTCTTT.

The J gene is TRBJ2-7, the V gene TRBV20-1, with TRBD2 as a possible D gene (5 bases). The V end lost 6 bases, the J end lost 6 bases, and 12 bases lay between the germline ends. CDR3 length equals 11 residues. Per the germline V gene, CDR1 is DFQATT and CDR2 is SNEGSKA (reference sequence). CDR3 DNA: TGCAGTGCCCCTAAGGCGGGCGAGCAGTACTTC. Amino acids: CSAPKAGEQYF.

V gene TRBV25-1 combines with J gene TRBJ2-4, with TRBD1 matching over 8 bases. The germline gives CDR1 MGHDK, CDR2 SYGVNS. J lost 8 bases, V lost 5 bases, and 8 bases had no gene match. The CDR3 sequence is 14 residues long. The CDR3: CASSSRDRRYIQYF. The CDR3 DNA reads TGTGCCAGCAGTTCCCGGGACAGGAGGTACATTCAGTACTTC.

This clonotype was counted ten times or more. The chain combines TRBV6-8 with TRBJ2-5; 8 nucleotides agree with TRBD2. From germline, CDR1 is MNHGY and CDR2 SAAAGT. This CDR3 comprises 17 residues. Unmatched junction bases numbered 12, after V lost 1 base and J lost 5 bases. In DNA form, the CDR3 reads TGTGCCAGCAGTTACTGTGGAGCGGGGGCCCAAGGGGAGACCCAGTACTTC. Encoded protein: CASSYCGAGAQGETQYF.

V and J are TRBV11-2 and TRBJ1-1, with 9 bases fitting TRBD1. Losses at the gene ends were 1 base for V and 0 bases for J; bases not matched to a gene: 6. CDR3 length: 17 residues. Germline V gene sequence: CDR1 SGHAT, CDR2 FQNNGV. CDR3 amino acids: CASSLGTGETMNTEAFF. The DNA for the CDR3 is TGTGCCAGCAGCTTAGGGACAGGGGAGACCATGAACACTGAAGCTTTCTTT.

This chain uses TRBV7-2 with TRBJ2-7; D ambiguous. This CDR3 has 11 amino acids. CDR1 and CDR2 (germline): SGHTA, FQGNSA. Deletions cut 4 bases from V and 5 bases from J, with 6 bases between. The CDR3 loop is CASSSFHEQYF. The DNA of the CDR3 is TGTGCCAGCAGCTCATTCCACGAGCAGTACTTC.

As regards this clonotype: One end of the junction is discordant with germline, which a read error may explain. The chain couples TRBV18 to TRBJ2-4; D tentatively reads TRBD1 or TRBD2 (5 bases each). The CDR3 spans 19 residues. In germline, CDR1 is KGHSH, CDR2 LQKENI. In DNA form, the CDR3 reads TGTGCCAGCTCACCAGGGACCCCGAACAGGTTTATAGCCAAAAACATTAAGTACTTC. It specifies CASSPGTPNRFIAKNIKYF.

This clonotype appeared many times. The rearrangement links TRBV24-1 to TRBJ1-2; D possibly corresponds to TRBD1 (6 bases). V gave up 12 bases and J gave up 7 bases, with 17 bases separating them. The CDR3 sequence is 12 residues long. Germline V gives CDR1 KGHDR, CDR2 SFDVKD. The chain's CDR3 is CAPLQGRGGYTF. The CDR3 DNA reads TGTGCCCCTTTGCAGGGGCGGGGTGGCTACACCTTC.

The CDR3 here is CASSIEGSGANVLTF. DNA for the CDR3: TGTGCCAGTAGTATAGAGGGCTCTGGGGCCAACGTCCTGACTTTC. This chain joins TRBV19 and TRBJ2-6; D gene uncertain. CDR3 size: 15 residues. Per the germline V gene, CDR1 is LNHDA and CDR2 is SQIVND (reference sequence). V dropped 0 bases and J dropped 0 bases, with 3 bases sitting between them.

This clonotype was seen many times. The chain combines TRBV11-2 with TRBJ1-5; D unresolved. Germline loops: CDR1 SGHAT, CDR2 FQNNGV. The length of the CDR3 is 16 residues. V lost 1 base, J lost 1 base, and 11 bases lay in between. Here the CDR3 reads CASSLGEGPSNQPQHF. DNA for the CDR3: TGTGCCAGCAGCTTAGGGGAGGGCCCGAGCAATCAGCCCCAGCATTTT.

This clonotype was counted ten times or more. The chain couples TRBV12-3 or TRBV12-4 to TRBJ2-4, with TRBD1 matching 8 bases. CDR3 length: 15 amino acids. The junction had 4 bases not matched to a gene; V was cut back by 6 bases and J by 0 bases. The DNA of the CDR3 is TGTGCCAGCAGCTGGACAGGGAAAGCCAAAAACATTCAGTACTTC. Protein sequence: CASSWTGKAKNIQYF.

This clonotype was seen many times. The chain couples TRBV15 to TRBJ1-1; D might be TRBD1 (6 bases). V was trimmed by 2 bases and J by 5 bases, leaving 9 bases between them. The germline V gene has CDR1 LNHNV and CDR2 YYDKDF (reference sequence). The CDR3 is 13 residues long. The CDR3 region has the DNA TGTGCCACCAGCAGACCTCAGGGGACTGAAGCTTTCTTT. Residues: CATSRPQGTEAFF.

This clonotype was observed many times. This chain links TRBV20-1 with TRBJ2-7; either TRBD1 or TRBD2 may fit D (8 bases each). Germline values: CDR1 DFQATT, CDR2 SNEGSKA (reference sequence). The V end lost 5 bases, the J end lost 4 bases, and 18 bases lay between the germline ends. The CDR3 runs 14 residues. CDR3 sequence reads: CSAQGASGFYEQYF. In nucleotides, the CDR3 is TGCAGTGCTCAGGGGGCTAGCGGGTTTTACGAGCAGTACTTC.

This clonotype was observed many times. V is TRBV18 and J is TRBJ2-7; TRBD1 matches 9 bases. V shed 4 bases and J 1 base; nucleotides not matched to a gene: 5. Germline V gene lookup returns CDR1 KGHSH and CDR2 LQKENI. The CDR3 sequence is 15 residues long. CDR3 protein: CASSHRDRASYEQYF. The CDR3 DNA reads TGTGCCAGCTCACATCGGGACAGGGCTTCCTACGAGCAGTACTTC. Variable domain in full (rest from reference TRBV18 and TRBJ2-7): NAGVMQNPRHLVRRRGQEARLRCSPMKGHSHVYWYRQLPEEGLKFMVYLQKENIIDESGMPKERFSAEFPKEGPSILRIQQVVRGDSAAYFCASSHRDRASYEQYFGPGTRLTVT.

This clonotype has a count of ten or more. The chain couples TRBV5-8 to TRBJ2-2; D is unresolved. The germline V gene has CDR1 SGHTS and CDR2 YDEGEE. This CDR3 has 15 amino acids. V was pared by 2 bases and J by 1 base, with 9 bases between. The CDR3 DNA reads as TGTGCCAGCAGCTTCTGGGAAGTGAACACCGGGGAGCTGTTTTTT. It translates to CASSFWEVNTGELFF.

At least ten counts were recorded for this clonotype. This chain links TRBV19 with TRBJ1-1; D gene unclear. This CDR3 contains 12 residues. Looked up from germline, CDR1 is LNHDA and CDR2 is SQIVND (reference sequence). V shed 3 bases and J shed 9 bases, with 11 bases lying between them. DNA of the CDR3: TGTGCCAGTAGTATTTTGGGGAGTCAAGCTTTCTTT. Residues: CASSILGSQAFF.

The V and J genes are TRBV30 and TRBJ1-2; 7 bases match TRBD1. J gave up 5 bases and V 3 bases, and 6 bases lay outside the gene matches. CDR1 and CDR2 from the germline V gene are GTSNPN and SVGIG (reference sequence). The CDR3 extends over 13 amino acids. This CDR3 reads CAWRRQGEYGYTF. The CDR3 coding sequence is TGTGCCTGGAGGCGGCAGGGGGAGTATGGCTACACCTTC.

This clonotype was detected many times. The gene calls are TRBV5-6 and TRBJ2-6; no definite D call. From germline, CDR1 is SGHDT and CDR2 YYEEEE. This CDR3 has 15 amino acids. With 6 bases removed from V and 4 bases from J, the gap between germline ends came to 14 bases. For the CDR3, the DNA is TGTGCCAGCACCTGGTACGGATCCGGGGCCAACGTCCTGACTTTC. This encodes CASTWYGSGANVLTF.

This clonotype appeared many times. The chain combines TRBV6-2 or TRBV6-3 with TRBJ1-5; possibly TRBD1 for D (6 bases). Trimming pared 7 bases from V and 7 bases from J, leaving 14 bases between. Germline lookup yields CDR1 MNHEY and CDR2 SVGEGT. The CDR3 has 13 residues. The CDR3 DNA reads as TGTGCCAGCACTCCGGGAGACAGGCAGCCCCAGCATTTT. Translation: CASTPGDRQPQHF.

This clonotype was seen once. The chain couples TRBV7-8 to TRBJ1-2; TRBD1 aligns across 9 bases. Trimming at V came to 5 bases and at J to 3 bases, leaving 10 bases not matched to a gene. Germline V gene lookup returns CDR1 SGHVS and CDR2 FQNEAQ. The CDR3 runs to 16 residues. The CDR3 coding sequence is TGTGCCAGCAGCCTAACTGGGGGACAGGGATACTATGGCTACACCTTC. It translates to CASSLTGGQGYYGYTF.

The chain combines TRBV6-2 or TRBV6-3 with TRBJ1-5; 7 nucleotides match TRBD1. V was clipped by 7 bases and J by 4 bases; unmatched bases: 19. Germline CDR1 and CDR2: MNHEY and SVGEGT. There are 18 residues in the CDR3. CDR3 in amino acids: CASKIDRTGERRNQPQHF. In DNA form, the CDR3 reads TGTGCCAGCAAGATTGACCGCACAGGGGAACGGCGAAATCAGCCCCAGCATTTT.

Comments on this clonotype: A read error may produce the germline difference seen at one junction end. The chain recombines TRBV12-3 or TRBV12-4 with TRBJ1-5; 12 nucleotides line up with TRBD1. This CDR3 is built from 17 residues. The CDR3 DNA follows: TGTGCCAGCAGGAAAGGGACAGGGGGCTATAGCTATCAGCCTCAGCATTTT. Its translation is CASRKGTGGYSYQPQHF.